Ten or more counts support the clone carrying this TCR beta chain. Per the germline V gene, CDR1 is SGDLS and CDR2 is YYNGEE. This CDR3 has 15 residues. The trim removed 2 bases at V and 4 bases at J, leaving 8 bases unmatched. This entry comes from a study of molecular identifiers for immune sequencing clone quantification. TCRdb called the PCR reads again in MiXCR, with one record for every CDR3 protein. The table lists more than 300,000 distinct CDR3 sequences, over 20% of them singletons. The chain recombines TRBV9 with TRBJ2-7; TRBD2 aligns across 8 bases. Material for sequencing was naive CD8+ T cells from blood, with Jurkat cell RNA spiked in. Subset given: FACS-sorted CD8+CD4-CCR7+CD45RA+ naive T cells. The receptor's source is a human donor in good health. Some libraries in this study had Jurkat cell RNA spiked in. In DNA form, the CDR3 reads TGTGCCAGCAGCGTCACCCCGGGACTAGAGTACGAGCAGTACTTC. This encodes CASSVTPGLEYEQYF.